The source of this T cell receptor (beta chain) is a study of vaccination and CD4 T cells after COVID-19. Study-wide context: According to the study, participants were given two doses of BNT162b2 or mRNA-1273 vaccine. A median of about 98 days (range 35 to 161) separated diagnosis from post-COVID sampling.

CDR3 length: 13 amino acids. Germline V gives CDR1 MGHDK, CDR2 SYGVNS. V shed 3 bases and J shed 9 bases, with 9 bases lying between them. In its sample, this clonotype was seen a few times. Its antigen is undetermined. Sample treatment: roughly 11-day PBMC culture with coronavirus spike peptide pools or control peptides (ViraFEST assay). Sequencing of DNA taken from cultured CD4+ T cells relied on the Oncomine TCR Beta short-read assay. TCRdb re-analysed the PCR reads in MiXCR, keeping a single row per CDR3 protein. The sample holds just over 20,000 distinct CDR3 sequences, around 48% seen once. Sequenced: CD4+ T cells from blood, cultured in vitro. The TCR sequence derives from a human donor who had recovered from COVID-19. This chain links TRBV25-1 with TRBJ1-6; D is undetermined. CDR3 region: CASSDGFGSPLHF. Written as DNA, the CDR3 is TGTGCCAGCAGTGACGGGTTTGGTTCACCCCTCCACTTT.